This TCR beta chain comes out of a study of T-cell reconstitution after alpha-beta-depleted transplantation in children. A TCRbeta library incorporating unique molecular identifiers was prepared. TCRdb reprocessed the PCR reads with MiXCR, giving one entry per CDR3 protein. The sample yields 580,000 or so distinct CDR3 sequences, about 23% seen once. Per the germline V gene, CDR1 is MNHEY and CDR2 is SVGAGI. The V end lost 3 bases, the J end lost 1 base, and 10 bases lay between the germline ends. The CDR3 has 14 amino acids. Sequencing was performed on PBMCs, mostly from graft donor cells, taken 360 days after TCRalphabeta/CD19-depleted stem cell transplant. The J gene is TRBJ2-7, the V gene TRBV6-5; D unclear. The TCR sequence derives from a boy in the first two years of life who had a stem cell transplant for acute myeloid leukemia, so the T cells may come from the graft donor. DNA of the CDR3: TGTGCCAGCAGTTATCGAGAGAGTTCCTACGAGCAGTACGTC. Residues: CASSYRESSYEQYV.